These 11 T cell receptor beta chains came from one sample sequenced in a study of T-cell reconstitution after alpha-beta-depleted transplantation in children. Unique molecular identifiers were incorporated when the TCRbeta library was constructed. Each CDR3 protein is one row after TCRdb ran MiXCR on the PCR reads. This sample carries about a million distinct CDR3 sequences, about 29% of them seen once, and the ten largest clones take roughly 27%. The sample was PBMCs, mostly from graft donor cells, taken 360 days after TCRalphabeta/CD19-depleted stem cell transplant. Receptors were obtained from a boy younger than two who had a stem cell transplant for SCID, so the T cells may come from the graft donor.

This clonotype was counted ten times or more. This rearrangement joins TRBV5-6 to TRBJ2-1; D possibly uses TRBD1 or TRBD2 (5 bases each). Germline values: CDR1 SGHDT, CDR2 YYEEEE. The CDR3 extends over 15 amino acids. V was cut by 2 bases and J by 4 bases, with 13 bases left in between. The CDR3 protein is CASSFGGRKYNEQFF. In DNA form, the CDR3 reads TGTGCCAGCAGCTTTGGGGGACGGAAATACAATGAGCAGTTCTTC. Combining the CDR3 with reference TRBV5-6 and TRBJ2-1 gives the whole variable domain DAGVTQSPTHLIKTRGQQVTLRCSPKSGHDTVSWYQQALGQGPQFIFQYYEEEERQRGNFPDRFSGHQFPNYSSELNVNALLLGDSALYLCASSFGGRKYNEQFFGPGTRLTVL.

This clonotype showed up just a few times. This rearrangement joins TRBV3-1 to TRBJ2-6; D unresolved. The CDR3 consists of 14 residues. V was cut by 2 bases and J by 4 bases, with 6 bases left in between. The germline CDR1 and CDR2 sequences are LGHDT and YNNKEL (reference sequence). The CDR3 DNA follows: TGTGCCAGCAGCCAATTAACAGGGGCCAACGTCCTGACTTTC. This sequence encodes CASSQLTGANVLTF.

This clonotype has a handful of counts. The CDR3 here is CASSRDTWTAGANVLTF. CDR3 DNA sequence: TGTGCCAGCAGTAGAGACACATGGACAGCTGGGGCCAACGTCCTGACTTTC. The gene calls are TRBV28 and TRBJ2-6; D is perhaps TRBD1 (6 bases). Germline loops: CDR1 MDHEN, CDR2 SYDVKM. The CDR3 consists of 17 residues. The V gene lost 5 bases and the J gene lost 2 bases, with 16 bases spanning the gap.

V and J are TRBV10-1 and TRBJ2-2; D is undetermined. The CDR3 consists of 13 residues. V was clipped by 6 bases and J by 6 bases, with 11 bases between them. CDR1 WNHNN and CDR2 SYGVQD come from the germline V gene (reference sequence). The CDR3 here is CASRAGPAGELFF. The CDR3 nucleotides read TGCGCCAGCAGAGCCGGGCCGGCCGGGGAGCTGTTTTTT.

This clonotype was counted at least ten times. The rearrangement uses TRBV5-6 and TRBJ1-1; the D is unclear. The V and J ends lost 0 bases and 4 bases respectively, with 19 bases between them. Germline lookup yields CDR1 SGHDT and CDR2 YYEEEE. This CDR3 is built from 17 residues. The CDR3 spells CASSLAGLAGVSTEAFF. The CDR3 DNA follows: TGTGCCAGCAGCTTGGCCGGGCTTGCAGGTGTAAGCACTGAAGCTTTCTTT.

This clonotype was counted a few times. This chain uses TRBV12-3 or TRBV12-4 with TRBJ1-3; TRBD1 is a possible D gene (5 bases). Trimming cost V 3 bases and J 8 bases, with 11 bases left between them. The CDR3 length is 13 residues. CDR3 region: CASSFRETDTIYF. The CDR3 DNA sequence: TGTGCCAGCAGTTTCCGAGAGACAGACACCATATATTTT.

The gene calls are TRBV20-1 and TRBJ1-5; D is ambiguous. CDR3 length: 13 amino acids. The germline V and J ends were trimmed by 0 bases and 5 bases, with 8 bases remaining between them. CDR1 is DFQATT and CDR2 is SNEGSKA in the germline V gene (reference sequence). CDR3 in amino acids: CSARENRYQPQHF. DNA of the CDR3: TGCAGTGCTAGAGAGAACAGATATCAGCCCCAGCATTTT.

The chain joins TRBV7-9 to TRBJ2-2; D is ambiguous. This CDR3 has 13 residues. Trimming took 3 bases from V and 4 from J, leaving 6 bases between them. CDR1 and CDR2 (germline): SEHNR, FQNEAQ (reference sequence). CDR3 loop: CASSFWVTGELFF. The CDR3 nucleotides are TGTGCCAGCAGCTTCTGGGTCACCGGGGAGCTGTTTTTT.

This clonotype was counted between two and nine times. The V call is TRBV28, the J call TRBJ2-7, with 10 bases fitting TRBD1. The CDR3 has 14 amino acids. V lost 6 bases and J lost 3; bases outside the gene matches: 5. CDR1 is MDHEN, CDR2 SYDVKM, per germline. CDR3 sequence: CASRWGQGIYEQYF. The CDR3 nucleotides read TGTGCCAGCAGGTGGGGACAGGGGATCTACGAGCAGTACTTC.

The chain has TRBV12-3 or TRBV12-4 and TRBJ2-5; 8 bases line up with TRBD1. The CDR3 runs 14 residues. V trimming: 6 bases; J trimming: 3 bases; junction bases outside the gene matches: 6. The CDR3 is CASSRQGWEETQYF. CDR3 in DNA: TGTGCCAGCAGCCGACAGGGGTGGGAAGAGACCCAGTACTTC.

This chain connects TRBV5-1 to TRBJ2-7, with a tentative D call TRBD1 (6 bases). CDR3 length: 15 residues. V was shortened by 0 bases and J by 3 bases, with 13 bases between the two germline ends. The germline gives CDR1 SGHRS, CDR2 YFSETQ. This CDR3 reads CASSLVQGKGYEQYF. The CDR3 coding sequence is TGCGCCAGCAGCTTGGTGCAGGGGAAAGGCTACGAGCAGTACTTC.